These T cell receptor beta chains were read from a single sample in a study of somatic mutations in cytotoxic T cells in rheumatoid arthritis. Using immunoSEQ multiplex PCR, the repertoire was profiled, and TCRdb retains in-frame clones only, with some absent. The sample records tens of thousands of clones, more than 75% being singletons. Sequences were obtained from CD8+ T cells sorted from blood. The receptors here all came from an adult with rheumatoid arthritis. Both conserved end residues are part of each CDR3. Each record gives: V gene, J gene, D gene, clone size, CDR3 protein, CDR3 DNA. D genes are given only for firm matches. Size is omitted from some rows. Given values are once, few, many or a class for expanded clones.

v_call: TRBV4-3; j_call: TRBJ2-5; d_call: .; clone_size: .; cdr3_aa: CASSPLGGGETQYF; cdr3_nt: TGCGCCAGCAGCCCCCTCGGTGGGGGAGAGACCCAGTACTTC
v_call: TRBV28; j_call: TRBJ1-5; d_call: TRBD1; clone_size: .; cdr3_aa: CASSLDRVGQPQHF; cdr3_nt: TGTGCCAGCAGTTTAGACAGGGTCGGTCAGCCCCAGCATTTT
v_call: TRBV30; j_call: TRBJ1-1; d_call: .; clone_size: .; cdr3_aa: CAWSLTVTNTEAFF; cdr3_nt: TGTGCCTGGAGTTTGACGGTCACAAACACTGAAGCTTTCTTT
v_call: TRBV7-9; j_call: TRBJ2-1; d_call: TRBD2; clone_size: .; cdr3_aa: CASSPGGGSYNEQFF; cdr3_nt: TGTGCCAGCAGCCCCGGGGGGGGGTCCTACAATGAGCAGTTCTTC
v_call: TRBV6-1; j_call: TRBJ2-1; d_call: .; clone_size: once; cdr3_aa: CASGPRTYNEQFF; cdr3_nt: TGTGCCAGCGGGCCTAGAACCTACAATGAGCAGTTCTTC
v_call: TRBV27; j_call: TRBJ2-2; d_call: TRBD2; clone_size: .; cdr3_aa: CASSPQREWTGELFF; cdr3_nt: TGTGCCAGCAGTCCCCAGCGGGAGTGGACCGGGGAGCTGTTTTTT
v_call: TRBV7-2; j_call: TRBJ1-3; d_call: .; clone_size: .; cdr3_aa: CASSNGAGNTIYF; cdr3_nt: TGTGCCAGCAGCAACGGTGCCGGAAACACCATATATTTT
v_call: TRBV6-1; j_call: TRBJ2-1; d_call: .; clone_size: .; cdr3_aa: CASSEKTGVWNEQFF; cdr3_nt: TGTGCCAGCAGTGAAAAAACGGGAGTATGGAATGAGCAGTTCTTC
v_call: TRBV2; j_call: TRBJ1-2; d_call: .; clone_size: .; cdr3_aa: CARFEQGNYGYTF; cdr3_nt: TGTGCCAGGTTTGAACAGGGAAACTATGGCTACACCTTC
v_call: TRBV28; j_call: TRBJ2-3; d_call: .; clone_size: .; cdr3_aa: CASSFTGYTQDTQYF; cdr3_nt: TGTGCCAGCAGTTTCACGGGATATACACAGGATACGCAGTATTTT
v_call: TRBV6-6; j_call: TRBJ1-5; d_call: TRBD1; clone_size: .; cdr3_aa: CASSTGGANQPQHF; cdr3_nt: TGTGCCAGCAGTACAGGGGGCGCGAATCAGCCCCAGCATTTT
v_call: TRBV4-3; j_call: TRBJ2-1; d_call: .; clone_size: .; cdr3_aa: CASSQDRGADEQFF; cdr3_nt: TGCGCCAGCAGCCAAGATCGGGGGGCAGATGAGCAGTTCTTC
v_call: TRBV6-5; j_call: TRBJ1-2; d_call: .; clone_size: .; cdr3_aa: CASSHEVGGGYTF; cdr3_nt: TGTGCCAGCAGCCACGAGGTCGGGGGAGGCTACACCTTC
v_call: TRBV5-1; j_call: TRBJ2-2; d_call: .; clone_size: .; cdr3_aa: CASSLEQVGPGELFF; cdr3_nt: TGCGCCAGCAGCTTGGAACAGGTGGGGCCCGGGGAGCTGTTTTTT
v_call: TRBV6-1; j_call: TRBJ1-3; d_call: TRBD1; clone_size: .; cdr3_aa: CASSERGQTGNTIYF; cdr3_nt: TGTGCCAGCAGTGAACGGGGACAGACTGGAAACACCATATATTTT
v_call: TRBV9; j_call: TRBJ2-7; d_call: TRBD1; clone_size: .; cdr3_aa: CASSPGQGSSYEQYF; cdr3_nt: TGTGCCAGCAGCCCGGGACAGGGAAGCTCCTACGAGCAGTACTTC
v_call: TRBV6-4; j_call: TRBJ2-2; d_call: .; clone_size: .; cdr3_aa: CASSSSENTGELFF; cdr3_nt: TGTGCCAGCAGCTCCAGCGAGAACACCGGGGAGCTGTTTTTT
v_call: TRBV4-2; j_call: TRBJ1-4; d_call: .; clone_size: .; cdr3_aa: CASSQSLMSRTGGNEKLFF; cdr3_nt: TGTGCCAGCAGCCAATCCTTGATGTCGCGAACAGGAGGGAATGAAAAACTGTTTTTT
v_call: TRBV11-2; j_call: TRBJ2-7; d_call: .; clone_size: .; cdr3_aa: CASSLSHEQYF; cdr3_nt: TGTGCCAGCAGCTTATCCCACGAGCAGTACTTC
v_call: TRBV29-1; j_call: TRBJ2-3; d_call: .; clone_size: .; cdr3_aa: CSVEDGPANTDTQYF; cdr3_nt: TGCAGCGTTGAAGATGGACCCGCCAACACAGATACGCAGTATTTT
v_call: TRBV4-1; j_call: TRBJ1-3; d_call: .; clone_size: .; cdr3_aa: CASSLIPGRLSGNTIYF; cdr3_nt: TGCGCCAGCAGCCTTATACCGGGACGGCTCTCTGGAAACACCATATATTTT
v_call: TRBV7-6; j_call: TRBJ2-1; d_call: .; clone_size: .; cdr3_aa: CASSSSVDEQFF; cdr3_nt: TGTGCCAGCAGCTCGTCGGTGGATGAGCAGTTCTTC
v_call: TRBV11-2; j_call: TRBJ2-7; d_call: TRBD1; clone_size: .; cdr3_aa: CASSEPGGLSYEQYF; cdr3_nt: TGTGCCAGCAGCGAACCAGGGGGCTTATCCTACGAGCAGTACTTC
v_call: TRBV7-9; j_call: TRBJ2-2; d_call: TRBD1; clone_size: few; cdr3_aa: CASNPHDREFTGELFF; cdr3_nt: TGTGCCAGCAACCCACATGACAGGGAGTTTACCGGGGAGCTGTTTTTT
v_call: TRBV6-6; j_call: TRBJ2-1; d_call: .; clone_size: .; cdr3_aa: CASSYNVPSSYNEQFF; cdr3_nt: TGTGCCAGCAGTTACAACGTTCCGAGCTCCTACAATGAGCAGTTCTTC
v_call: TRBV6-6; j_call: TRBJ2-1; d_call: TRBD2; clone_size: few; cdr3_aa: CASSYVAGGAGEQFF; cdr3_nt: TGTGCCAGCAGTTACGTTGCGGGAGGAGCTGGTGAGCAGTTCTTC
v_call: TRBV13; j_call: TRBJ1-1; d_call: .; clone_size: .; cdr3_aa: CASSSGGGTEAFF; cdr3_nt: TGTGCCAGCAGCTCAGGTGGGGGCACTGAAGCTTTCTTT
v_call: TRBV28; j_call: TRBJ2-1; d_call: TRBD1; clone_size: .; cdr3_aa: CASSFQGQGNEQFF; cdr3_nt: TGTGCCAGCAGTTTCCAGGGACAGGGTAATGAGCAGTTCTTC
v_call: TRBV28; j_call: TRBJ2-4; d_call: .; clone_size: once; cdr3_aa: CASSFRHGDIQYF; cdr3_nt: TGTGCCAGCAGTTTTAGACATGGGGACATTCAGTACTTC
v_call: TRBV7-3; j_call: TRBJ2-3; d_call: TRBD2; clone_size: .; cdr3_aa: CASSPGLAGDQGYTQYF; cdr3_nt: TGTGCCAGCAGCCCCGGGCTAGCGGGGGACCAGGGATATACGCAGTATTTT
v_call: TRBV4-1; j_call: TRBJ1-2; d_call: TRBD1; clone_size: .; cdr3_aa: CASSQDPTGIQYYGYTF; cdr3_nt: TGCGCCAGCAGCCAAGACCCGACAGGGATTCAATACTATGGCTACACCTTC
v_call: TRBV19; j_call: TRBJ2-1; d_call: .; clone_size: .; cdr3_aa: CASSIDRSNEQFF; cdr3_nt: TGTGCCAGTAGTATAGATCGGAGCAATGAGCAGTTCTTC
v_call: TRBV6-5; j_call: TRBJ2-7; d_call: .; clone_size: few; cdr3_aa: CASSYQGGQYF; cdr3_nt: TGTGCCAGCAGTTACCAGGGGGGGCAGTACTTC
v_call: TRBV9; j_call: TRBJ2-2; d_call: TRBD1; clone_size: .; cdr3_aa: CASSGTDRAVSGELFF; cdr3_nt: TGTGCCAGCAGCGGGACCGACAGGGCGGTTTCCGGGGAGCTGTTTTTT
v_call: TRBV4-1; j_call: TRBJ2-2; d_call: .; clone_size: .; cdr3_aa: CASSQALYTGELFF; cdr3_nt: TGCGCCAGCAGCCAAGCCCTATACACCGGGGAGCTGTTTTTT
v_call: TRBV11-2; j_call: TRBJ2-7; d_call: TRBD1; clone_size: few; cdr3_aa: CASSFGTDVFEQYF; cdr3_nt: TGTGCCAGCAGCTTTGGGACAGACGTTTTCGAGCAGTACTTC
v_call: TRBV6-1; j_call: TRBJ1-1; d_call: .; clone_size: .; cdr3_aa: CASSSYQGLNTEAFF; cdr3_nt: TGTGCCAGCAGTTCGTATCAGGGTCTGAACACTGAAGCTTTCTTT
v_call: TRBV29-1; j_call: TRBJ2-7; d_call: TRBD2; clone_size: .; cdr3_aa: CSALAGGYEQYF; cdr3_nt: TGCAGCGCCTTAGCGGGGGGCTACGAGCAGTACTTC
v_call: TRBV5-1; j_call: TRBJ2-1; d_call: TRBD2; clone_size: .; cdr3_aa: CASSLDLAGPAYNEQFF; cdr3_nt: TGCGCCAGCAGCTTGGATCTAGCGGGACCAGCTTACAATGAGCAGTTCTTC